These 13 T cell receptor beta chains came from one sample sequenced in a study of low-dose radiotherapy and immunotherapy resistance in tumors. The sample's time point: after trial treatment. The sample's treatment: LDRT plus nivolumab, ipilimumab, low-dose cyclophosphamide and aspirin (RACIN trial). First-strand cDNA used TRAV- and TRBV-specific primers, covering alpha and beta chains. TCRs underwent 20 PCR cycles of amplification with a constant-region primer and V-primer adapter. TCRdb reprocessed the reads with MiXCR, giving one entry per CDR3 protein. Among tens of thousands of distinct CDR3 sequences listed, 20% to 25% were seen once. Sequencing was performed on PBMCs, taken after low-dose radiotherapy plus immunotherapy. The receptors come from a female donor with ovarian cancer.

This chain connects TRBV20-1 to TRBJ1-1; a weak D match, TRBD1 (5 bases). The germline V and J ends were trimmed by 5 bases and 8 bases, with 15 bases remaining between them. Germline V CDR1 and CDR2: DFQATT, SNEGSKA (reference sequence). The CDR3 is 12 residues long. The CDR3 nucleotides read TGCAGTGCTTTCAAGGGTAGGGGCGAAGCTTTCTTT. This translates into CSAFKGRGEAFF.

This clonotype was seen only a few times. This sequence joins TRBV29-1 and TRBJ1-2; TRBD1 is a possible D gene (5 bases). The CDR3 spans 12 residues. CDR1 SQVTM and CDR2 ANQGSEA come from the germline V gene. Trimming left V 4 bases short and J 4 bases short, with 10 bases between. In DNA, the CDR3 is TGCAGCGTTGCCCGGGGGGGCTATGGCTACACCTTC. The encoded protein is CSVARGGYGYTF. Using reference TRBV29-1 and TRBJ1-2 for the parts outside the CDR3, the full variable domain is SAVISQKPSRDICQRGTSLTIQCQVDSQVTMMFWYRQQPGQSLTLIATANQGSEATYESGFVIDKFPISRPNLTFSTLTVSNMSPEDSSIYLCSVARGGYGYTFGSGTRLTVV.

This chain links TRBV7-2 with TRBJ2-7; tentatively, D is TRBD2 (5 bases). Trimming took off 3 bases at V and 6 bases at J, with 9 bases between the two ends. CDR1 is SGHTA, CDR2 FQGNSA, per germline. The CDR3 length is 12 residues. The CDR3 reads CASSFPAGEQYF. The CDR3 DNA reads as TGTGCCAGCAGCTTCCCCGCGGGCGAGCAGTACTTC.

The table lists this clonotype with many counts. V and J are TRBV7-2 and TRBJ2-2; possible D gene TRBD1, 6 bases. Trimming shortened V by 5 bases and J by 5 bases, and 12 bases separated the two germline ends. The CDR3 extends over 14 amino acids. Germline V gives CDR1 SGHTA, CDR2 FQGNSA. The CDR3 sequence: CASSTRTGTGELFF. The CDR3 region has the DNA TGTGCCAGCAGCACCAGAACAGGGACCGGGGAGCTGTTTTTT.

This clonotype was observed at least ten times. The V gene is TRBV19, the J gene TRBJ1-5; tentatively, D is TRBD1 (5 bases). There are 15 residues in the CDR3. Germline V gives CDR1 LNHDA, CDR2 SQIVND (reference sequence). V dropped 3 bases and J dropped 2 bases, with 11 bases sitting between them. The CDR3 protein is CASSIQGMGNQPQHF. CDR3 sequence (DNA): TGTGCCAGTAGTATCCAGGGAATGGGCAATCAGCCCCAGCATTTT.

V gene TRBV12-3 or TRBV12-4 combines with J gene TRBJ2-3; 7 bases are a match to TRBD2. The DNA matches TRBJ2-1 better at its end, which makes the J call doubtful. The CDR3 contains 13 residues. This CDR3 is CASVPSGYNEQFF. The CDR3 DNA sequence: TGTGCCAGCGTGCCTAGCGGCTACAATGAGCAGTTCTTC.

This clonotype was seen many times. The rearrangement joins TRBV7-3 to TRBJ2-7; a possible D gene is TRBD1 (5 bases). This CDR3 is built from 13 residues. The germline V gene encodes CDR1 SGHTA and CDR2 FQGTGA. The germline V and J ends were trimmed by 5 bases and 3 bases, with 11 bases remaining between them. CDR3 nucleotides: TGTGCCAGCAGCAAGGACACCCGCTACGAGCAGTACTTC. Translated: CASSKDTRYEQYF.

At least ten counts were recorded for this clonotype. The CDR3, as DNA: TGTGCCAGCAGGGTCGGGACAGGGGGCGATCAGCCCCAGCATTTT. Protein sequence: CASRVGTGGDQPQHF. V usage is TRBV6-6 and J usage is TRBJ1-5; 12 nucleotides match TRBD1. Germline CDR1 reads MNHNY; CDR2 reads SVGAGI (reference sequence). V was clipped by 6 bases and J by 5 bases; unmatched bases: 5. This CDR3 has 15 residues.

This clonotype appeared many times. The chain employs TRBV7-2 and TRBJ2-1; 10 bases match TRBD1. With V trimmed by 1 base and J by 7 bases, 4 bases remained unmatched. There are 15 residues in the CDR3. CDR1 and CDR2 (germline): SGHTA, FQGNSA. CDR3 nucleotides: TGTGCCAGCAGCTTAGGGGTGGACAGGGGGAATGAGCAGTTCTTC. The encoded protein is CASSLGVDRGNEQFF.

This clonotype was detected many times. The chain recombines TRBV28 with TRBJ2-3, with no clear D. The CDR3 has 15 residues. Trimming removed 5 bases at V and 4 bases at J, with 16 bases between. Per germline, CDR1 MDHEN and CDR2 SYDVKM. CDR3 nucleotides: TGTGCCAGCAGTCGCGTGGGCTACCAGGCAGATACGCAGTATTTT. This codes for CASSRVGYQADTQYF.

The V and J genes are TRBV5-1 and TRBJ2-7; 7 nucleotides align to TRBD1. CDR1 and CDR2 from the germline V gene are SGHRS and YFSETQ. Trimming at V came to 3 bases and at J to 3 bases, leaving 9 bases not matched to a gene. The CDR3 extends over 15 amino acids. CDR3 residues: CASSWGTAQIYEQYF. For the CDR3, the DNA is TGCGCCAGCAGCTGGGGGACAGCCCAGATCTACGAGCAGTACTTC.

In this sample, this clonotype turned up many times. J is TRBJ2-7 and V is TRBV10-1; 7 positions agree with TRBD2. Looked up from germline, CDR1 is WNHNN and CDR2 is SYGVQD (reference sequence). The V segment lost 3 bases and the J segment 2 bases; nucleotides outside the gene matches: 4. The CDR3 has 14 amino acids. The CDR3 is CASSELANPYEQYF. CDR3 sequence (DNA): TGCGCCAGCAGTGAACTAGCGAACCCCTACGAGCAGTACTTC.

This clonotype was counted at least ten times. The chain carries TRBV5-6 and TRBJ2-1, with a possible D match to TRBD2 (5 bases). V dropped 2 bases and J dropped 1 base, with 19 bases sitting between them. This CDR3 contains 18 residues. Germline CDR1 is SGHDT and CDR2 is YYEEEE. CDR3 sequence reads: CASSFRRSAGPSYNEQFF. CDR3 DNA sequence: TGTGCCAGCAGCTTCCGCCGCTCGGCGGGCCCATCCTACAATGAGCAGTTCTTC. Using reference TRBV5-6 and TRBJ2-1 for the parts outside the CDR3, the full variable domain is DAGVTQSPTHLIKTRGQQVTLRCSPKSGHDTVSWYQQALGQGPQFIFQYYEEEERQRGNFPDRFSGHQFPNYSSELNVNALLLGDSALYLCASSFRRSAGPSYNEQFFGPGTRLTVL.